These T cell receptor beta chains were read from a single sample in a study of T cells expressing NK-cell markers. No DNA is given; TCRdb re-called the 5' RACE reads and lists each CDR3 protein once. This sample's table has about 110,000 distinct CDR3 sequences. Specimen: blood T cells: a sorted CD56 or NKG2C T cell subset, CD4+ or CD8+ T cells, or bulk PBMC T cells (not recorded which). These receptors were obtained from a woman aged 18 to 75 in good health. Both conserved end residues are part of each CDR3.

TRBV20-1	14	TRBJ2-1	CSATKSVGVDEQFF
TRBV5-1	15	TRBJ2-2	CASSPGQPNTGELFF
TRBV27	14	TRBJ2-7	CASSFSQGANEQYF
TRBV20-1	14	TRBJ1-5	CSAKDNYSNQPQHF
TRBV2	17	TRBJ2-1	CASRGSGQKRAYNEQFF
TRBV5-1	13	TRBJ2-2	CASSTGLSGELFF
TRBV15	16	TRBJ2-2	CATSTLVIGLNGELFF
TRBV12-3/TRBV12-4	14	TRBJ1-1	CASSFGGGGTEAFF
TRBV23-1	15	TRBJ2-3	CASSQLGQRTDTQYF
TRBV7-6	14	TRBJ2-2	CASSTLLGTGELFF
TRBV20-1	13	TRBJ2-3	CSASGRGTDTQYF
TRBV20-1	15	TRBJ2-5	CSARDRKWGQETQYF
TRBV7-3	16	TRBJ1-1	CASSPGQGAIDTEAFF
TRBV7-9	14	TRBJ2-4	CASSWDRDKNIQYF
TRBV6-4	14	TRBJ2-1	CASTSDPAGDEQFF
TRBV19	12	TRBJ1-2	CASNDRTAGYTF
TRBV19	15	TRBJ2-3	CASSIAVRGPDTQYF
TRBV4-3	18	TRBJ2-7	CASSQVHGLAGGGFEQYF
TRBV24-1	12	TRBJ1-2	CATMGADYGYTF
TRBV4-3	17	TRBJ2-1	CASSQDLGTGRYDEQFF
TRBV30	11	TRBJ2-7	CAWSLPHREYF
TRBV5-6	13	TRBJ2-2	CASSRSIPGELFF